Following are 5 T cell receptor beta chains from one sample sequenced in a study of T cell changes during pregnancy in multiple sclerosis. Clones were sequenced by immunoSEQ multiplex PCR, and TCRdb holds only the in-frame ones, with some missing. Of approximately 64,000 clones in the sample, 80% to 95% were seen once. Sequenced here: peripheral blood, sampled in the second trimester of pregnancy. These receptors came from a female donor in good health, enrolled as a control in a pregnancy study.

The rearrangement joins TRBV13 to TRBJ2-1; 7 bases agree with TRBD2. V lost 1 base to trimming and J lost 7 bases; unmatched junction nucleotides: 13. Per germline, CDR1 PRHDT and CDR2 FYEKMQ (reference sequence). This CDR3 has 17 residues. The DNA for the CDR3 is TGTGCCAGCAGCTTAGATACTGGGGAGGGTCTGTGGAATGAGCAGTTCTTC. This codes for CASSLDTGEGLWNEQFF.

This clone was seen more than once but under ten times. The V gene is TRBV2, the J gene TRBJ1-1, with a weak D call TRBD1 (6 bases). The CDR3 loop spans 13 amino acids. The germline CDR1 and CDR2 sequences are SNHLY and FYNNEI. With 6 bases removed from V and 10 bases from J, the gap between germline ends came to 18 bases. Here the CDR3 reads CASRYREGVVAFF. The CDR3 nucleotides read TGTGCCAGCAGGTACAGGGAAGGTGTGGTAGCTTTCTTT.

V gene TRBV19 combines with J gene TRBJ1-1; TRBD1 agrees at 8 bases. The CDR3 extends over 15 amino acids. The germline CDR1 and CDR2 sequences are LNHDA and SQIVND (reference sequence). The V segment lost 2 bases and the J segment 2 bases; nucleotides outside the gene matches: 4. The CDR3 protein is CASSIFGQGNTEAFF. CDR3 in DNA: TGTGCCAGTAGTATATTTGGACAGGGAAACACTGAAGCTTTCTTT.

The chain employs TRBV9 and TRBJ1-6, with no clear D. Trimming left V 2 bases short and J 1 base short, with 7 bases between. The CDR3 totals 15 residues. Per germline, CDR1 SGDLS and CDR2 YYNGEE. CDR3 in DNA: TGTGCCAGCAGCGTGGGAGTATCCTATAATTCACCCCTCCACTTT. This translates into CASSVGVSYNSPLHF.

The CDR3 DNA reads as TGTGCCAGCAGGTGGACACTCCCCTACGAGCAGTACTTC. The encoded protein is CASRWTLPYEQYF. This chain uses TRBV6-1 with TRBJ2-7, with D possibly matching TRBD1 (5 bases). V was cut by 6 bases and J by 2 bases, with 11 bases left in between. The germline V gene has CDR1 MNHNS and CDR2 SASEGT. There are 13 residues in the CDR3.